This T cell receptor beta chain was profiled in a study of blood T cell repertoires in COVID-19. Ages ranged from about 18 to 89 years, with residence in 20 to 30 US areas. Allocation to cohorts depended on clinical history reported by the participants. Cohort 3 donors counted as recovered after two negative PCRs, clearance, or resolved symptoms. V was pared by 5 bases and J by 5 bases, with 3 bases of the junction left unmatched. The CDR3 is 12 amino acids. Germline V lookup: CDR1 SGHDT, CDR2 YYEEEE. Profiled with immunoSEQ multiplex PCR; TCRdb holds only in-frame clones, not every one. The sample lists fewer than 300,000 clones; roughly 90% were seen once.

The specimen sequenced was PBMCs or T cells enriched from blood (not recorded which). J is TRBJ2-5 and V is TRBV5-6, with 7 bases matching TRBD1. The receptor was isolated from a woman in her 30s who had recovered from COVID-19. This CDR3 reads CASRGGAETQYF. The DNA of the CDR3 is TGTGCCAGCAGAGGGGGCGCCGAGACCCAGTACTTC.